This passage covers 12 T cell receptor beta chains from one sample sequenced in a study of CXCR3-negative and CXCR3-positive naive CD8 T cells (dated by TCRdb to about 2019). Findings and caveats that apply to the study as a whole: TRB CDR3s from CXCR3-positive naive cells showed higher hydrophobicity (lower Kidera factor 4), lower energy, and higher strength and volume indices than CXCR3-negative naive cells.

Their recognized antigens are unknown. The data were produced on a NextSeq 550. The Human TCR Profiling Kit (MiLaboratory) was used to prepare UMI-labeled 5' RACE TRB cDNA libraries. Reprocessed by TCRdb, the reads give a single entry per CDR3 protein sequence, without DNA. The record for this sample contains over 150,000 distinct CDR3 sequences. The top ten hold approximately 0.5% of the sample. The sequenced sample consisted of naive CXCR3+ CD8+ T cells from blood. The cell subset or site label corresponds to: CD45RO-CCR7+CD27+CD95- naive CD8+ T cells expressing CXCR3 (TNR3+). These receptors were collected from a human donor in good health. Some clones in this sample may be carry-over from other donors' samples.

The chain is built from TRBV12-3 or TRBV12-4 and TRBJ1-2; without DNA, the TCRdb call of TRBD1 cannot be checked. The CDR3 consists of 15 residues. The CDR3 protein is CASSSGQGKNYGYTF.

V and J are TRBV6-2 or TRBV6-3 and TRBJ2-1; TCRdb gives TRBD1 as the D gene, but with no DNA this cannot be confirmed. Per the germline V gene, CDR1 is MNHEY and CDR2 is SVGEGT. This CDR3 region has 14 residues. This CDR3 is CASDRAGSYNEQFF.

The chain links TRBV9 to TRBJ2-5. The CDR3 contains 12 residues. Per germline, CDR1 SGDLS and CDR2 YYNGEE. This chain's CDR3 is CASSSAEETQYF.

The rearrangement joins TRBV18 to TRBJ1-5; TCRdb designates TRBD1, a call that cannot be tested without DNA. Germline-derived CDR1 and CDR2 are KGHSH and LQKENI. The CDR3 has 14 amino acids. The CDR3 loop is CASSPRQGGQPQHF.

This chain links TRBV12-3 or TRBV12-4 with TRBJ1-2. CDR3 size: 17 residues. The CDR3 loop is CASSLTSADISNYGYTF.

The gene calls are TRBV10-3 and TRBJ2-3. The CDR3 loop spans 14 amino acids. Looked up from germline, CDR1 is ENHRY and CDR2 is SYGVKD. The CDR3: CAISQDAGTDTQYF.

This chain joins TRBV28 and TRBJ2-1; the D call of TRBD1 rests on TCRdb alone, since no DNA is present to check it. This CDR3 comprises 14 residues. Germline lookup yields CDR1 MDHEN and CDR2 SYDVKM. CDR3 amino acids: CASSSERDGDEQFF.

This sequence joins TRBV27 and TRBJ2-7; TCRdb returns TRBD1, unconfirmable since there is no DNA. The CDR3 loop spans 14 amino acids. Germline V CDR1 and CDR2: MNHEY, SMNVEV (reference sequence). The CDR3 spells CASSLGTGGDEQYF.

The chain links TRBV7-6 to TRBJ2-5; TCRdb names TRBD2, which stays unverified in the absence of DNA. The germline CDR1 and CDR2 sequences are SGHVS and FNYEAQ. CDR3 length: 18 residues. This CDR3 is CASSFPSGGDSYQETQYF.

V gene TRBV6-6 combines with J gene TRBJ2-7; TCRdb lists TRBD1, though no DNA is available to test this call. Germline V gene lookup returns CDR1 MNHNY and CDR2 SVGAGI (reference sequence). The CDR3 contains 15 residues. The CDR3 loop is CAIPRQGQNSYEQYF.

V is TRBV4-2 and J is TRBJ2-3. This CDR3 spans 12 amino acids. The germline V gene has CDR1 LGHNA and CDR2 YNFKEQ. CDR3 loop: CASSPLDDTQYF.

The chain links TRBV15 to TRBJ1-2. The CDR3 runs to 13 residues. Germline CDR1 LNHNV, CDR2 YYDKDF (reference sequence). CDR3 sequence: CATGRDTYYGYTF.